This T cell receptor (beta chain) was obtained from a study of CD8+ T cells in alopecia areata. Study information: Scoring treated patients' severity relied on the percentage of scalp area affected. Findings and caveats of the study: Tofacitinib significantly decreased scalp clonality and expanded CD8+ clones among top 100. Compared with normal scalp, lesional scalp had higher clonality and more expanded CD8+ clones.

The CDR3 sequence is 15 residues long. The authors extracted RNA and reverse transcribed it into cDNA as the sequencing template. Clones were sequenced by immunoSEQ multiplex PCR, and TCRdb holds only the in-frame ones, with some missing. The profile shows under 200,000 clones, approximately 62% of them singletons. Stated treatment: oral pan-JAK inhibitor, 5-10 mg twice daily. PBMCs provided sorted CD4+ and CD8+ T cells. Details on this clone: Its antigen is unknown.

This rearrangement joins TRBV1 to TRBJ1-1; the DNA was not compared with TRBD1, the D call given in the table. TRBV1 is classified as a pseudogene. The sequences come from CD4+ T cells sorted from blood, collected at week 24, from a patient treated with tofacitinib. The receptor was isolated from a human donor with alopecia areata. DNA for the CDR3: TGCACCAGCAGCCAAGGATGGGACAGATACACTGAAGCTTTCTTT. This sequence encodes CTSSQGWDRYTEAFF.